These 2 T cell receptor beta chains originate from one sample sequenced in a study of monozygotic twins with inflammatory bowel disease. TCRdb reworked the 5' RACE reads into one entry per CDR3 protein, no DNA. The sample holds approximately 400,000 distinct CDR3 sequences. Source material: blood. These receptors were taken from a human donor with ulcerative colitis or Crohn's disease, or a healthy co-twin of an affected twin (not recorded which).

The chain carries TRBV7-2 and TRBJ2-3; lacking DNA, the TRBD2 call made by TCRdb goes unchecked. This CDR3 comprises 15 residues. Germline V CDR1 and CDR2: SGHTA, FQGNSA. The CDR3 region is CASSLVAGSTDTQYF.

The chain links TRBV11-2 to TRBJ2-5. The V gene's germline CDR1 is SGHAT and CDR2 FQNNGV. The CDR3 covers 12 residues. Here the CDR3 reads CASSLLTETQYF.